A single sample gave rise to the 2 T cell receptor beta chains below, sequenced in a study of T cell changes during pregnancy in multiple sclerosis. Sequenced by immunoSEQ multiplex PCR; TCRdb stores in-frame clones only, minus some. The sample carries 55,000 or so clones, around 92% recorded once. The sample was CD4+ T cells from peripheral blood mononuclear cells, taken after pregnancy. These receptors came from a female donor in good health, enrolled as a control in a pregnancy study.

V gene TRBV18 combines with J gene TRBJ2-5; D gene unclear. Germline assignment: CDR1 KGHSH and CDR2 LQKENI. V gave up 1 base and J gave up 5 bases, with 8 bases separating them. This CDR3 comprises 13 residues. The CDR3 region has the DNA TGTGCCAGCTCACCACACCAGGTTGAGACCCAGTACTTC. Its protein product is CASSPHQVETQYF. Variable domain in full (rest from reference TRBV18 and TRBJ2-5): NAGVMQNPRHLVRRRGQEARLRCSPMKGHSHVYWYRQLPEEGLKFMVYLQKENIIDESGMPKERFSAEFPKEGPSILRIQQVVRGDSAAYFCASSPHQVETQYFGPGTRLLVL.

V and J are TRBV5-4 and TRBJ1-1; maybe TRBD1 (5 bases). Germline CDR1 reads SGHNT; CDR2 reads YYREEE (reference sequence). The CDR3 loop spans 14 amino acids. V shed 2 bases and J shed 10 bases, with 18 bases lying between them. The CDR3 is CASSLLGIDSTAFF. In nucleotides, the CDR3 is TGTGCCAGCAGCTTACTGGGGATTGACAGTACAGCTTTCTTT.